The present entry profiles one T cell receptor (beta chain) with its context. Antigen: not known. The sample belongs to a study of graft-versus-host responses after intestinal transplantation. The data were produced by immunoSEQ multiplex PCR, yet TCRdb's version contains in-frame clones alone and is incomplete. In the table there are approximately 100,000 clones, roughly 93% of which are singletons. CDR3 length: 11 amino acids. Germline V gene data show CDR1 as SGHAT and CDR2 as FQNNGV. With 10 bases clipped from V and 6 bases from J, the junction kept 5 bases outside the gene matches. Sequenced here: unstimulated CD8+ T cells sorted from spleen or lymph node cells, sampled before intestinal transplant. The chain combines TRBV11-2 with TRBJ1-2; the match to TRBD1 covers 7 bases. This clonotype originated in a human donor who received an intestinal transplant. CDR3 in DNA: TGTGCCACTTACACAGGGGATGGCTACACCTTC. It specifies CATYTGDGYTF.